This is a list of T cell receptor beta chains from one sample in a study of cytomegalovirus exposure and HLA in healthy donors. Some clones are missing from TCRdb's copy, which holds only in-frame ones; the method was immunoSEQ multiplex PCR. The sample contains more than 130,000 clones, approximately 71% of which appear only once. The sequenced material came from PBMCs. The receptors shown here come from a woman aged 50 to 60 in good health and CMV-seronegative. The CDR3 runs from the conserved cysteine through the conserved F or W. A D gene is named only where the DNA matches it firmly. Not every row has a clone size; where given, it reads once, few, many or a size class.

>.|few|TRBJ2-3|TRBV15
TGTGCCACCAGCAGAGATCGACAGTCCCCTAGCACAGATACGCAGTATTTT
CATSRDRQSPSTDTQYF
>.|once|TRBJ1-2|TRBV6-4
TGTGCCAGCAGTGCCGGCTATGGCTACACCTTC
CASSAGYGYTF
>TRBD2|.|TRBJ2-1|TRBV6-8
TGTGCCAGCAGTTACTCTTGTCTAGCGGGGAGTAGTGAGCAGTTCTTC
CASSYSCLAGSSEQFF
>.|.|TRBJ2-2|TRBV5-1
TGCGCCAGCAGTCTTCCCTCCGGGACACGACGGACCGGGGAGCTGTTTTTT
CASSLPSGTRRTGELFF
>TRBD1|.|TRBJ2-3|TRBV7-9
TGTGCCAGCAGCTTAGGGGACAGTCGCACAGATACGCAGTATTTT
CASSLGDSRTDTQYF
>TRBD2|.|TRBJ2-1|TRBV4-3
TGCGCCAGCAGCCAAGATCCGAGCGGGGGGGCCTTGGGTGAGCAGTTCTTC
CASSQDPSGGALGEQFF
>.|once|TRBJ1-1|TRBV7-9
TGTGCCAGCAGCTTGCCGGGAACGACTGAAGCTTTCTTT
CASSLPGTTEAFF
>.|few|TRBJ2-2|TRBV7-8
TGTGCCAGCAGCTTAGAGGCGGGCACAAACACCGGGGAGCTGTTTTTT
CASSLEAGTNTGELFF
>.|few|TRBJ1-5|TRBV7-2
TGTGCCAGCAGTTATAGTAGTCCAGGGGCCAATCAGCCCCAGCATTTT
CASSYSSPGANQPQHF
>.|.|TRBJ1-5|TRBV19
TGTGCCAGTAGTCCCCCCGGGGGGAATCAGCCCCAGCATTTT
CASSPPGGNQPQHF
>.|.|TRBJ1-5|TRBV13
TGTGCCAGCAGCCTGTCTGGCGGTAATCAGCCCCAGCATTTT
CASSLSGGNQPQHF
>TRBD1|.|TRBJ2-7|TRBV7-8
TGTGCCAGCAGCCACGCCGGGACAGGGGACTACGAGCAGTACTTC
CASSHAGTGDYEQYF
>TRBD1|.|TRBJ1-2|TRBV2
TGTGCCAGCAGATCCCAGACAGGGAATGGCTACACCTTC
CASRSQTGNGYTF
>TRBD1|.|TRBJ1-3|TRBV5-1
TGCGCCAGCAGCTTGGTAGGCGGCAGGGGGACTGGAAACACCATATATTTT
CASSLVGGRGTGNTIYF
>TRBD1|.|TRBJ2-7|TRBV9
TGTGCCAGCGGAGGACAGGGGAGCTACGAGCAGTACTTC
CASGGQGSYEQYF
>TRBD1|.|TRBJ1-3|TRBV4-1
TGCGCCAGCAGCCAAGAAGGATTGGGCAGGGGGCCCCACACCATATATTTT
CASSQEGLGRGPHTIYF
>.|.|TRBJ2-5|TRBV7-8
TGTGCCAGCAGCTTAGCCTTCCAAGAGACCCAGTACTTC
CASSLAFQETQYF
>TRBD1|once|TRBJ2-3|TRBV6-5
TGTGCCAGCAGTTTGGGGACAGGGTCGGCAGATACGCAGTATTTT
CASSLGTGSADTQYF
>.|.|TRBJ2-2|TRBV1
TGCACCAGCAGCCACCCCGGTAGCGGGGACACCGGGGAGCTGTTTTTT
CTSSHPGSGDTGELFF
>TRBD1|.|TRBJ2-7|TRBV5-5
TGTGCCAGCAGCCTGACAGGGGAAATCTACGAGCAGTACTTC
CASSLTGEIYEQYF
>.|.|TRBJ2-2|TRBV15
TGTGCCACCAGCAGAGATGTAGGGGGTACCGGGGAGCTGTTTTTT
CATSRDVGGTGELFF
>TRBD1|.|TRBJ1-1|TRBV7-2
TGTGCCAGCAGCTCACGCCGCAGACAGGGGGCGGGAGCTTTCTTT
CASSSRRRQGAGAFF
>TRBD1|.|TRBJ1-2|TRBV27
TGTGCCAGCAGTTTAACGGACAGGTTATATGGCTACACCTTC
CASSLTDRLYGYTF
>.|.|TRBJ1-2|TRBV30
TGTGCCTGGAGCACTGGAGAGCATGGCTACACCTTC
CAWSTGEHGYTF
>TRBD1|.|TRBJ1-1|TRBV7-9
TGTGCCAGCAGCTCTACAGGGGAAGGAACTGAAGCTTTCTTT
CASSSTGEGTEAFF
>TRBD1|once|TRBJ1-4|TRBV2
TGTGCCAGCAGTGAATCCCCGGACAGGGCAACTAATGAAAAACTGTTTTTT
CASSESPDRATNEKLFF
>.|once|TRBJ2-7|TRBV5-1
TGCGCCAGCAGCGTACAGGGGGGGAGCTCCTACGAGCAGTACTTC
CASSVQGGSSYEQYF
>.|.|TRBJ1-3|TRBV15
TGTGCCACCAGCAGAGATAGGGGCTCTGGAAACACCATATATTTT
CATSRDRGSGNTIYF
>TRBD1|.|TRBJ2-7|TRBV19
TGTGCCAGTAGTGCCCGGGACAGTATCTACGAGCAGTACTTC
CASSARDSIYEQYF
>.|.|TRBJ2-1|TRBV15
TGTGCCACCTCCGAGGGCCAATCCTACAATGAGCAGTTCTTC
CATSEGQSYNEQFF
>TRBD1|.|TRBJ2-7|TRBV7-9
TGTGCCAGCAGCGACTCTGGGGACAGGGGGTACGAGCAGTACTTC
CASSDSGDRGYEQYF
>TRBD1|.|TRBJ1-5|TRBV2
TGTGCCAGCATGGGGACAGGGAATCAGCCCCAGCATTTT
CASMGTGNQPQHF
>TRBD1|.|TRBJ2-1|TRBV14
TGTGCCAGCAGCCAAGAATCGCGGGACAGGCTATACAATGAGCAGTTCTTC
CASSQESRDRLYNEQFF
>.|.|TRBJ1-2|TRBV28
TGTGCCAGCAGGCTGATACAGGGAAACTATGGCTACACCTTC
CASRLIQGNYGYTF
>TRBD1|few|TRBJ1-1|TRBV2
TGTGCCAGCAAGTTGCAGGGGGAATCGCTGGACACTGAAGCTTTCTTT
CASKLQGESLDTEAFF
>.|few|TRBJ2-2|TRBV30
TGTGCCTGGAACGGGCAGGGGAACACCGGGGAGCTGTTTTTT
CAWNGQGNTGELFF
>.|.|TRBJ2-7|TRBV6-1
TGTGCCAGCAGTGAAGCGCTCGGGTTAACTACCGCCGAGCAGTACTTC
CASSEALGLTTAEQYF
>.|.|TRBJ2-1|TRBV4-3
TGCGCCAGCAGCCAAGACTCACTTTACAATGAGCAGTTCTTC
CASSQDSLYNEQFF
>TRBD1|once|TRBJ1-1|TRBV7-2
TGTGCCAGCACAAGGGACAGGGGGCGGGCTGAAGCTTTCTTT
CASTRDRGRAEAFF
>.|.|TRBJ1-1|TRBV5-4
TGTGCCAGCAGCCGGGAGCCAATGAACACTGAAGCTTTCTTT
CASSREPMNTEAFF
>TRBD1|.|TRBJ2-7|TRBV6-6
TGTGCCAGCACTCTACGGACAGGGGGACGGAGCGAGCAGTACTTC
CASTLRTGGRSEQYF
>TRBD2|.|TRBJ2-5|TRBV2
TGTGCCAGCGAGACTAGCGGGCAAGAGACCCAGTACTTC
CASETSGQETQYF
>TRBD1|.|TRBJ1-1|TRBV6-5
TGTGCCAGCAGTAACTTGGGAAGACAGGGTAGGACTGAAGCTTTCTTT
CASSNLGRQGRTEAFF
>TRBD1|.|TRBJ1-5|TRBV6-1
TGTGCCAGCAGTGAACTAGGGACAGGGGGCCTTAGCAATCAGCCCCAGCATTTT
CASSELGTGGLSNQPQHF
>TRBD2|.|TRBJ2-3|TRBV7-2
TGTGCCAGCAGCTTAGTGGGGACTAGCAACACAGATACGCAGTATTTT
CASSLVGTSNTDTQYF
>TRBD2|.|TRBJ2-5|TRBV7-8
TGTGCCAGCAGCTTACCCGGGGGGGCCGAAGAGACCCAGTACTTC
CASSLPGGAEETQYF
>TRBD1|.|TRBJ1-5|TRBV30
TGTGCCTGGAGCAGGAACGGACAGGGATGGAATCAGCCCCAGCATTTT
CAWSRNGQGWNQPQHF
>TRBD2|.|TRBJ2-7|TRBV7-2
TGTGCCAGCAGCCCATCGCCCCGGTCGGGGGGGGGATACGAGCAGTACTTC
CASSPSPRSGGGYEQYF
>TRBD2|.|TRBJ2-3|TRBV28
TGTGCCAGCAGTTGGCTAGCGGGGGCTAGCACAGATACGCAGTATTTT
CASSWLAGASTDTQYF
>TRBD1|few|TRBJ1-4|TRBV4-2
TGTGCCAGCAGCCCACTTCAGGGGGCAGGTGAAAAACTGTTTTTT
CASSPLQGAGEKLFF
>.|.|TRBJ1-6|TRBV7-9
TGTGCCAGCAGCGGACACAGGGATTCCGAATCTTATAATTCACCCCTCCACTTT
CASSGHRDSESYNSPLHF
>TRBD1|.|TRBJ1-1|TRBV29-1
TGCAGCGCCGCGGGACAGGTGAACACTGAAGCTTTCTTT
CSAAGQVNTEAFF
>.|.|TRBJ2-1|TRBV11-3
TGTGCCAGCAGCTTTGCCGGGGAATCGAATGAGCAGTTCTTC
CASSFAGESNEQFF
>TRBD1|.|TRBJ1-5|TRBV2
TGTGCCAGCAGTGAAGCGACGGGACAGATTTATCAGCCCCAGCATTTT
CASSEATGQIYQPQHF
>.|.|TRBJ2-2|TRBV9
TGTGCCAGCAGCCCAGAGGGAATAGGGGAGCTGTTTTTT
CASSPEGIGELFF